This T cell receptor beta chain comes out of a study of STAT3 mutations in large granular lymphocyte leukemia. This clone was found once. Its specificity is unknown. Data came from immunoSEQ multiplex PCR; TCRdb stores just in-frame clones and leaves some out. The repertoire holds roughly 9,700 clones, with 87% as singletons. This CDR3 region has 15 residues. Per the germline V gene, CDR1 is SGHTA and CDR2 is FQGNSA. V was pared by 5 bases and J by 0 bases, with 6 bases of the junction left unmatched. Broader study findings: Some patients had dominant TCR clones larger than their STAT3 mutant burden. Every T-LGLL patient had at least one immunodominant TCRbeta clonotype.

The chain couples TRBV7-2 to TRBJ1-2, with 7 bases matching TRBD1. This sequence was found in a man aged 60-69 years with T-cell large granular lymphocyte leukemia. Some clones in this sample may be carry-over from other donors' samples. Sequenced: peripheral blood mononuclear cells. CDR3 protein: CASSPQGVANYGYTF. CDR3 nucleotides: TGTGCCAGCAGCCCCCAGGGGGTCGCTAACTATGGCTACACCTTC. Looking up the rest from reference TRBV7-2 and TRBJ1-2 gives the full variable domain: GAGVSQSPSNKVTEKGKDVELRCDPISGHTALYWYRQSLGQGLEFLIYFQGNSAPDKSGLPSDRFSAERTGGSVSTLTIQRTQQEDSAVYLCASSPQGVANYGYTFGSGTRLTVV.